The next 19 T cell receptor beta chains were all read from a single sample in a study of T cells after yellow fever vaccination. MiXCR, run by TCRdb on the 5' RACE reads, gives a single entry per CDR3 protein. The repertoire holds 100,000 to 150,000 distinct CDR3 sequences, about 8.4% seen once, with about two fifths in the top ten. Material: CD8+ T cells sorted from PBMCs, obtained on the day of the yellow fever booster vaccination. The source of these receptors is a young man who received the YFV17D yellow fever vaccine.

This clonotype was seen more than once but under ten times. This chain connects TRBV12-3 or TRBV12-4 to TRBJ2-2, with no clear D. The CDR3 is 13 residues long. V lost 3 bases, J lost 7 bases, and 9 bases lay in between. The CDR3 DNA follows: TGTGCCAGCAGTTTTCTAGAGGTCGGGGAGCTGTTTTTT. Its protein product is CASSFLEVGELFF.

This clonotype was seen a few times. The rearrangement links TRBV6-5 to TRBJ2-5; 8 bases line up with TRBD2. The germline CDR1 and CDR2 sequences are MNHEY and SVGAGI. This CDR3 spans 16 amino acids. J was trimmed by 4 bases and V by 0 bases; bases with no gene match: 7. CDR3 in amino acids: CASSYSPGGAGETQYF. The CDR3 bases are TGTGCCAGCAGTTACTCACCCGGGGGGGCCGGAGAGACCCAGTACTTC.

The genes are TRBV6-2 or TRBV6-3 and TRBJ1-3, with a tentative D call TRBD1 (6 bases). CDR3 length: 14 amino acids. Trimming removed 4 bases from V and 0 bases from J, with 7 bases in between. Germline-derived CDR1 and CDR2 are MNHEY and SVGEGT. The CDR3 DNA reads TGTGCCAGCAGTTGGGACAACTCTGGAAACACCATATATTTT. Its protein product is CASSWDNSGNTIYF.

The gene calls are TRBV4-3 and TRBJ2-2; D may match TRBD1 or TRBD2 (6 bases each). Looked up from germline, CDR1 is LGHNA and CDR2 is YSLEER. The CDR3 totals 12 residues. V lost 6 bases, J lost 9 bases, and 11 bases lay in between. The CDR3 sequence is CASSYGGRELFF. CDR3 DNA: TGCGCCAGCAGTTACGGGGGCCGGGAGCTGTTTTTT.

This clonotype was seen more than once but under ten times. This chain joins TRBV12-5 and TRBJ1-1, with D tentatively TRBD1 (5 bases). CDR3 length: 12 amino acids. Germline V CDR1 and CDR2: LGHNT, FRNRAP. V lost 4 bases and J 4 bases, leaving 7 bases between the germline ends. The CDR3 region has the DNA TGTGCTAGTGGTTGGCAGGGCACTGAAGCTTTCTTT. Its protein is CASGWQGTEAFF.

This clonotype was seen a handful of times. The V call is TRBV13, the J call TRBJ2-7; 9 nucleotides agree with TRBD2. The CDR3 contains 15 residues. Germline V gives CDR1 PRHDT, CDR2 FYEKMQ (reference sequence). The V gene end was trimmed by 7 bases and the J gene end by 7 bases; junction bases not matched to a gene: 14. CDR3 bases: TGTGCCAGCACCCCGGGACTAGCCCCCCCTGAGGAGCAGTACGTC. It is translated as CASTPGLAPPEEQYV.

The genes are TRBV4-1 and TRBJ2-1; D call uncertain. The V gene's germline CDR1 is MGHRA and CDR2 YSYEKL. V was trimmed by 3 bases and J by 4 bases, leaving 10 bases between them. This CDR3 contains 14 residues. The CDR3 bases are TGCGCCAGCAGCCAGAGGACGGATTACAATGAGCAGTTCTTC. This translates into CASSQRTDYNEQFF.

The gene calls are TRBV12-3 or TRBV12-4 and TRBJ2-1; possible D gene TRBD1, 6 bases. The CDR3 covers 14 residues. With 1 base removed from V and 9 bases from J, the gap between germline ends came to 13 bases. CDR3 bases: TGTGCCAGCAGTTTAGTTGTGGGGGCCTCTGAGCAGTTCTTC. This gives the protein CASSLVVGASEQFF.

The table lists this clonotype with a few counts. V and J are TRBV4-1 and TRBJ2-6; weak D call: TRBD2 (6 bases). Looked up from germline, CDR1 is MGHRA and CDR2 is YSYEKL. This CDR3 contains 17 residues. V lost 3 bases and J 3 bases, leaving 15 bases between the germline ends. CDR3 loop: CASSQTSGVRGANVLTF. CDR3 bases: TGCGCCAGCAGCCAGACGTCGGGGGTTCGTGGGGCCAACGTCCTGACTTTC.

At least ten counts were recorded for this clonotype. The chain couples TRBV4-2 to TRBJ1-4; TRBD1 matches at 8 bases. The CDR3 sequence is 17 residues long. Germline CDR1 is LGHNA and CDR2 is YNFKEQ. V was pared by 7 bases and J by 10 bases, with 20 bases of the junction left unmatched. CDR3 DNA sequence: TGTGCCAGCACACCGCTGCTCCAGGGTAAAGGGACAGGAAAACTGTTTTTT. Its protein is CASTPLLQGKGTGKLFF.

The CDR3 region is CASSSGAARNEQFF. The CDR3 region has the DNA TGTGCCAGCAGTTCAGGGGCAGCCCGCAATGAGCAGTTCTTC. The chain recombines TRBV6-2 or TRBV6-3 with TRBJ2-1, with D possibly TRBD1 on 6 matching bases. Trimming took off 4 bases at V and 6 bases at J, with 13 bases between the two ends. The CDR3 has 14 amino acids. The germline gives CDR1 MNHEY, CDR2 SVGEGT.

The genes are TRBV6-2 or TRBV6-3 and TRBJ1-1, with a weak D call TRBD1 (5 bases). V was cut by 5 bases and J by 8 bases, with 30 bases left in between. Germline V gives CDR1 MNHEY, CDR2 SVGEGT. The CDR3 has 18 residues. Here the CDR3 DNA reads TGTGCCAGCAGTCCAAGCCCAACCCGACAGACCCTTGTTTGGGAAGCTTTCTTT. The encoded protein is CASSPSPTRQTLVWEAFF.

The gene calls are TRBV3-1 and TRBJ1-2; the D is unclear. The CDR3 loop spans 14 amino acids. V was clipped by 1 base and J by 3 bases, with 9 bases between them. Per the germline V gene, CDR1 is LGHDT and CDR2 is YNNKEL (reference sequence). The CDR3 bases are TGTGCCAGCAGCCAAGTTAGCAAAGACTATGGCTACACCTTC. Its translation is CASSQVSKDYGYTF.

This chain connects TRBV20-1 to TRBJ2-7; TRBD1 aligns across 7 bases. The CDR3 is 15 amino acids. Looked up from germline, CDR1 is DFQATT and CDR2 is SNEGSKA (reference sequence). With V trimmed by 1 base and J by 0 bases, 6 bases remained unmatched. The CDR3: CSARGLDRASYEQYF. DNA of the CDR3: TGCAGTGCTAGAGGCCTTGACAGGGCCTCCTACGAGCAGTACTTC.

This clonotype was observed at least ten times. This chain connects TRBV20-1 to TRBJ2-4; maybe TRBD2 (5 bases). V lost 1 base and J 3 bases, leaving 16 bases between the germline ends. The CDR3 runs 16 residues. Per the germline V gene, CDR1 is DFQATT and CDR2 is SNEGSKA (reference sequence). The CDR3 spells CSARATPGGDKNIQYF. The CDR3 DNA reads TGCAGTGCTAGAGCTACCCCCGGAGGAGACAAAAACATTCAGTACTTC.

The CDR3 DNA sequence: TGTGCCAGCAGCAGAGGTCCTAATGAAAAACTGTTTTTT. It specifies CASSRGPNEKLFF. This chain links TRBV21-1 with TRBJ1-4. TRBV21-1 counts as a pseudogene. The CDR3 is 13 residues long.

In its sample, this clonotype was seen a few times. The chain is built from TRBV4-3 and TRBJ1-1; 7 bases align to TRBD1. Germline trimming cut 2 bases from V and 1 base from J; bases unmatched to any gene: 4. The germline gives CDR1 LGHNA, CDR2 YSLEER. CDR3 length equals 15 residues. The CDR3 nucleotides read TGCGCCAGCAGCCAATCGGACAGGTCGAACACTGAAGCTTTCTTT. Protein product: CASSQSDRSNTEAFF.

This clonotype was found a few times. The chain links TRBV5-5 to TRBJ2-1, with unresolved D. The germline V gene encodes CDR1 SGHKS and CDR2 YYEKEE (reference sequence). The CDR3 extends over 14 amino acids. V was cut by 0 bases and J by 10 bases, with 14 bases left in between. CDR3 DNA: TGTGCCAGCAGCTTGGAAGGGTCCGGCGTCGAGCAGTTCTTC. Translation gives CASSLEGSGVEQFF. The full variable domain, completed using reference TRBV5-5 and TRBJ2-1, is DAGVTQSPTHLIKTRGQQVTLRCSPISGHKSVSWYQQVLGQGPQFIFQYYEKEERGRGNFPDRFSARQFPNYSSELNVNALLLGDSALYLCASSLEGSGVEQFFGPGTRLTVL.

This chain links TRBV6-5 with TRBJ2-3; D is perhaps TRBD2 (5 bases). This CDR3 spans 13 amino acids. CDR1 MNHEY and CDR2 SVGAGI come from the germline V gene. V was clipped by 0 bases and J by 6 bases, with 7 bases between them. The CDR3 DNA sequence: TGTGCCAGCAGTTACTCGAAGCGGGATACGCAGTATTTT. Protein product: CASSYSKRDTQYF.